One sample yielded the 30 T cell receptor beta chains listed below, sequenced in a study of graft-versus-host responses after intestinal transplantation. Each mixed lymphocyte reaction held about 200,000 CFSE-labeled responders and about 200,000 irradiated violet-dye-labeled stimulators. Assay: immunoSEQ multiplex PCR; the TCRdb copy retains only in-frame clones and omits some. Of 7,000 or so clones in the sample, roughly 28% were seen once. Sequences were derived from alloreactive CD8+ T cells from a mixed lymphocyte reaction culture, sampled before transplantation. This sample's subset: CFSE-low proliferating T cells sorted from approximately 6-day pre-transplant mixed lymphocyte reaction (GvH or HvG direction). The receptors were gathered from a human patient who was an organ donor for intestinal transplantation.

Only a few counts were recorded for this clone. The rearrangement uses TRBV11-3 and TRBJ2-7; D could derive from TRBD1 or TRBD2 (7 bases each). Between the trimmed V and J ends, which lost 3 bases and 5 bases, there was a span of 17 bases. CDR1 and CDR2 from the germline V gene are SGHNT and YENEEA. CDR3 length: 15 amino acids. The CDR3 here is CASSFRGRGSDEQYF. Here the CDR3 DNA reads TGTGCCAGCAGCTTTAGGGGGCGGGGGAGCGACGAGCAGTACTTC. Full variable domain (remainder filled in from reference TRBV11-3 and TRBJ2-7): EAGVVQSPRYKIIEKKQPVAFWCNPISGHNTLYWYLQNLGQGPELLIRYENEEAVDDSQLPKDRFSAERLKGVDSTLKIQPAELGDSAVYLCASSFRGRGSDEQYFGPGTRLTVT.

The rearrangement links TRBV6-1 to TRBJ1-1; D is ambiguous. V was pared by 5 bases and J by 4 bases, with 14 bases between. Germline CDR1 and CDR2: MNHNS and SASEGT. The CDR3 has 14 residues. CDR3 coding DNA: TGTGCCAGCAGTCTTTCGGTTGAGGGCACTGAAGCTTTCTTT. Translating gives CASSLSVEGTEAFF.

This clone has only a few counts. The chain employs TRBV21-1 and TRBJ1-5. TRBV21-1 is tagged as a pseudogene. The CDR3 covers 17 residues. As DNA, the CDR3 is TGTGCCAGCAGCAAAACCCCCCATAGGAACCCCAATCAGCCCCAGCATTTT. Protein sequence: CASSKTPHRNPNQPQHF.

A note on this clone: One end of the junction varies from germline; a read error may be responsible. V gene TRBV9 combines with J gene TRBJ1-2; 9 bases agree with TRBD1. The CDR3 consists of 14 residues. Looked up from germline, CDR1 is SGDLS and CDR2 is YYNGEE. The CDR3 is CASGVEGTGYGYTF. The DNA for the CDR3 is TGTGCCAGCGGCGTAGAGGGGACAGGGTATGGCTACACCTTC.

This chain connects TRBV13 to TRBJ1-1; a possible D gene is TRBD1 (6 bases). Per the germline V gene, CDR1 is PRHDT and CDR2 is FYEKMQ (reference sequence). The CDR3 is 14 residues long. The ends were cut back, 0 bases at V and 1 base at J, with 6 bases in the middle. Written as DNA, the CDR3 is TGTGCCAGCAGCTTAGGAGGGGGGAACACTGAAGCTTTCTTT. Translated, it gives CASSLGGGNTEAFF.

This clone rates as medium-sized. The CDR3 DNA follows: TGTGCCAGCAGCCCCCCCGGGGGGCCTTTCAATCAGCCCCAGCATTTT. Encoded protein: CASSPPGGPFNQPQHF. V is TRBV7-3 and J is TRBJ1-5; maybe TRBD1 (6 bases). Germline values: CDR1 SGHTA, CDR2 FQGTGA. Deletions cut 5 bases from V and 3 bases from J, with 17 bases between. The CDR3 is made up of 16 amino acids. Based on the CDR3 plus reference TRBV7-3 and TRBJ1-5, the full variable domain is GAGVSQTPSNKVTEKGKYVELRCDPISGHTALYWYRQSLGQGPEFLIYFQGTGAADDSGLPNDRFFAVRPEGSVSTLKIQRTERGDSAVYLCASSPPGGPFNQPQHFGDGTRLSIL.

The V call is TRBV4-3, the J call TRBJ2-1; D remains unclear. In germline, CDR1 is LGHNA, CDR2 YSLEER. V was pared by 0 bases and J by 5 bases, with 11 bases between. CDR3 length: 15 residues. The CDR3 sequence: CASSQEWGENNEQFF. The CDR3 DNA reads as TGCGCCAGCAGCCAAGAGTGGGGTGAGAACAATGAGCAGTTCTTC.

In this sample, this clone turned up a few times. A read error may account for a junction end that differs from germline. This rearrangement joins TRBV5-6 to TRBJ2-1; D might be TRBD2 (7 bases). This CDR3 has 17 amino acids. In germline, CDR1 is SGHDT, CDR2 YYEEEE. CDR3 in DNA: TGTGCCCGCAGCTTGGGGGGCGGGGCGGGGGCCCGAGAGGAGCAGTTCTTC. Translated: CARSLGGGAGAREEQFF.

To note about this clone: The junction differs from germline at one of its ends, possibly a read error. This chain connects TRBV7-7 to TRBJ2-7, with 10 positions matching TRBD1. In germline, CDR1 is SSHAT, CDR2 FNYEAQ (reference sequence). The CDR3 contains 15 residues. CDR3 sequence reads: CASSPGTGDSYEQYF. CDR3 DNA sequence: TGTGCTAGCAGCCCTGGGACAGGGGATTCCTACGAGCAGTACTTC.

The rearrangement joins TRBV4-1 to TRBJ2-5; 9 bases match TRBD2. The germline V gene encodes CDR1 MGHRA and CDR2 YSYEKL. CDR3 length: 18 residues. The J segment lost 1 base and the V segment lost 1 base, leaving 10 bases of the junction unmatched. The CDR3 coding sequence is TGCGCCAGCAGCCAAGTTATCGGGAGCGGGGGGTTCCAAGAGACCCAGTACTTC. Translating gives CASSQVIGSGGFQETQYF.

The chain's CDR3 is CASRQGNQPQHF. The CDR3 bases are TGTGCCAGCAGACAGGGCAATCAGCCCCAGCATTTT. V is TRBV6-5 and J is TRBJ1-5, with a possible D match to TRBD1 (5 bases). V gave up 6 bases and J gave up 2 bases, with 5 bases separating them. Germline CDR1 and CDR2: MNHEY and SVGAGI. The CDR3 is made up of 12 amino acids.

This clone has a single count. The chain joins TRBV19 to TRBJ1-5; TRBD1 aligns across 10 bases. Germline V gives CDR1 LNHDA, CDR2 SQIVND (reference sequence). Trimming removed 4 bases from V and 13 bases from J; junction bases left unmatched: 22. This CDR3 has 18 residues. The CDR3, as DNA: TGTGCCAGTAGTACCCATTACCTTTCGGGACAGGGGAAGATAGGTCAGCATTTT. Its translation is CASSTHYLSGQGKIGQHF.

The V gene is TRBV7-6, the J gene TRBJ2-7; D gene unclear. The CDR3 extends over 14 amino acids. Trimming removed 5 bases from V and 0 bases from J, with 11 bases in between. CDR1 and CDR2 (germline): SGHVS, FNYEAQ. The chain's CDR3 is CASSTPRNSYEQYF. CDR3 nucleotide sequence: TGTGCCAGCAGCACCCCCAGGAACTCCTACGAGCAGTACTTC.

The table lists this clone with a few counts. This rearrangement joins TRBV18 to TRBJ1-4; D call uncertain. CDR3 length equals 13 residues. Trimming shortened V by 2 bases and J by 7 bases, and 8 bases separated the two germline ends. CDR1 KGHSH and CDR2 LQKENI come from the germline V gene. CDR3 bases: TGTGCCAGCTCACCAGGGAGTGGTGAAAAACTGTTTTTT. Encoded protein: CASSPGSGEKLFF. The full variable domain, rest sourced from reference TRBV18 and TRBJ1-4, is NAGVMQNPRHLVRRRGQEARLRCSPMKGHSHVYWYRQLPEEGLKFMVYLQKENIIDESGMPKERFSAEFPKEGPSILRIQQVVRGDSAAYFCASSPGSGEKLFFGSGTQLSVL.

V gene TRBV6-5 combines with J gene TRBJ2-7, with 8 nucleotides matching TRBD1. Germline loops: CDR1 MNHEY, CDR2 SVGAGI. This CDR3 contains 14 residues. V dropped 2 bases and J dropped 6; count of bases not matched to a gene: 6. The CDR3 DNA follows: TGTGCCAGCAGTTACGGTGCAGGGGGCGTCGAGCAGTACTTC. Residues: CASSYGAGGVEQYF.

A single count supports this clone. The chain recombines TRBV7-9 with TRBJ2-1, with TRBD1 matching 7 bases. After removal of 5 bases from V and 9 bases from J, the junction contained 16 bases not matched to a gene. CDR1 is SEHNR and CDR2 is FQNEAQ in the germline V gene (reference sequence). The CDR3 extends over 16 amino acids. The CDR3 sequence is CASSTTRGPGAVEQFF. The CDR3 DNA sequence: TGTGCCAGCAGCACCACGAGGGGGCCAGGGGCGGTTGAGCAGTTCTTC.

This clone occurred a few times. This sequence may be a read error, since a much larger clone differs from it by one base. The chain carries TRBV4-2 and TRBJ2-5, with 7 bases fitting TRBD1. V trimming: 0 bases; J trimming: 4 bases; junction bases outside the gene matches: 5. The CDR3 extends over 15 amino acids. Looked up from germline, CDR1 is LGHNA and CDR2 is YNFKEQ. Written as DNA, the CDR3 is TGTGCCAGCAGCCAAGAGGGACAGCCCTTAGAGACCCAGTACTTC. Amino acid sequence: CASSQEGQPLETQYF.

The chain employs TRBV7-9 and TRBJ2-7, with D perhaps matching TRBD2 (5 bases). The length of the CDR3 is 15 residues. Germline V lookup: CDR1 SEHNR, CDR2 FQNEAQ (reference sequence). V lost 5 bases and J 0 bases, leaving 14 bases between the germline ends. CDR3 nucleotide sequence: TGTGCCAGCAGCCCCCCCGAACGGGGCTCCTACGAGCAGTACTTC. Translated: CASSPPERGSYEQYF.

This clone was seen a handful of times. The chain is built from TRBV7-9 and TRBJ2-7; D is ambiguous. With 5 bases removed from V and 7 bases from J, the gap between germline ends came to 21 bases. Looked up from germline, CDR1 is SEHNR and CDR2 is FQNEAQ (reference sequence). CDR3 length: 15 amino acids. The CDR3 spells CASSIFGPSLDEQYF. The CDR3 coding sequence is TGTGCCAGCAGCATCTTCGGTCCCAGTCTGGATGAGCAGTACTTC.

This clone was observed a handful of times. The V gene is TRBV4-1, the J gene TRBJ2-1, with TRBD2 matching 9 bases. The CDR3 has 15 amino acids. V shed 4 bases, J shed 4 bases, and the junction held 5 bases outside the gene matches. Per the germline V gene, CDR1 is MGHRA and CDR2 is YSYEKL. CDR3 loop: CASSPLAGAYNEQFF. CDR3 DNA: TGCGCCAGCAGCCCCTTAGCGGGGGCTTACAATGAGCAGTTCTTC.

CDR3 loop: CAWSLTQINQPQHF. Here the CDR3 DNA reads TGTGCCTGGAGTCTAACACAGATCAATCAGCCCCAGCATTTT. The rearrangement joins TRBV30 to TRBJ1-5; no firm D call. From germline, CDR1 is GTSNPN and CDR2 SVGIG (reference sequence). The V end lost 2 bases, the J end lost 3 bases, and 11 bases lay between the germline ends. This CDR3 contains 14 residues.

V gene TRBV10-3 combines with J gene TRBJ2-1, with 12 bases identical to TRBD2. The CDR3 runs 17 residues. V lost 3 bases to trimming and J lost 4 bases; unmatched junction nucleotides: 7. CDR1 ENHRY and CDR2 SYGVKD come from the germline V gene. The CDR3 DNA sequence: TGTGCCATCAGTGAACGCTCTAGCGGGGGGGCTTACAATGAGCAGTTCTTC. Amino acids: CAISERSSGGAYNEQFF.

The chain recombines TRBV23-1 with TRBJ1-5; 11 bases map to TRBD1. TRBV23-1 is noted as an ORF with a role that remains uncertain. CDR3 length equals 15 residues. V was clipped by 4 bases and J by 7 bases; unmatched bases: 6. The CDR3: CASSPPGQGVQPQHF. For the CDR3, the DNA is TGCGCCAGCAGTCCCCCGGGACAGGGGGTACAGCCCCAGCATTTT.

This sequence joins TRBV4-2 and TRBJ2-1; TRBD1 or TRBD2 may be the D gene (5 bases each). Per the germline V gene, CDR1 is LGHNA and CDR2 is YNFKEQ. This CDR3 is built from 17 residues. V lost 0 bases and J lost 0, with 12 bases in between. CDR3 in DNA: TGTGCCAGCAGCCAAGAAACCGGGACCTTCTCCTACAATGAGCAGTTCTTC. Its translation: CASSQETGTFSYNEQFF.

This chain uses TRBV6-5 with TRBJ2-5; the D is unclear. Germline CDR1 and CDR2: MNHEY and SVGAGI. V was cut by 7 bases and J by 3 bases, with 18 bases left in between. CDR3 length equals 15 residues. Written as DNA, the CDR3 is TGTGCCAGCATCCCGAGGCACCATACAAAAGAGACCCAGTACTTC. The encoded protein is CASIPRHHTKETQYF.

This clone has a single count. The gene calls are TRBV13 and TRBJ2-6, with TRBD1 identical over 7 bases. TRBJ2-7 explains the end of the DNA better; the J call may be wrong. The CDR3 contains 15 residues. Germline-derived CDR1 and CDR2 are PRHDT and FYEKMQ (reference sequence). CDR3 amino acids: CASSRGRQGPYEQYF. The DNA for the CDR3 is TGTGCCAGCAGCCGGGGACGACAGGGCCCCTACGAGCAGTACTTC.

Sample share makes this clone medium-sized. The rearrangement uses TRBV4-2 and TRBJ2-7; D is perhaps TRBD1 or TRBD2 (5 bases each). This CDR3 is built from 14 residues. The germline V gene has CDR1 LGHNA and CDR2 YNFKEQ. The V and J ends lost 0 bases and 3 bases respectively, with 9 bases between them. CDR3 sequence (DNA): TGTGCCAGCAGCCAAGAGTTTGGGGGCTACGAGCAGTACTTC. This translates into CASSQEFGGYEQYF.

This clone is medium-sized in the sample. The genes are TRBV1 and TRBJ1-6. TRBV1 has pseudogene status. The CDR3 has 17 amino acids. CDR3 protein: CTSSQVSRSSYNSPLHF. CDR3 DNA sequence: TGCACCAGCAGCCAAGTATCGCGGAGCTCCTATAATTCACCCCTCCACTTT.

This chain joins TRBV6-4 and TRBJ1-2; D gene unclear. There are 13 residues in the CDR3. Trimming left V 6 bases short and J 4 bases short, with 12 bases between. Germline V lookup: CDR1 MRHNA, CDR2 SNTAGT. The chain's CDR3 is CASRPQGVYGYTF. The CDR3 region has the DNA TGTGCCAGCAGGCCACAAGGAGTCTATGGCTACACCTTC.

A note on this clone: This may be a read error, as it is one base from a much larger clone. The chain couples TRBV4-1 to TRBJ2-7; 10 bases fit TRBD1. This CDR3 is 14 amino acids long. J gave up 3 bases and V 4 bases, and 3 bases lay outside the gene matches. The germline V gene has CDR1 MGHRA and CDR2 YSYEKL. Here the CDR3 reads CASSPGTGDYEQYF. The CDR3 nucleotides are TGCGCCAGCAGCCCGGGGACAGGGGACTACGAGCAGTACTTC.